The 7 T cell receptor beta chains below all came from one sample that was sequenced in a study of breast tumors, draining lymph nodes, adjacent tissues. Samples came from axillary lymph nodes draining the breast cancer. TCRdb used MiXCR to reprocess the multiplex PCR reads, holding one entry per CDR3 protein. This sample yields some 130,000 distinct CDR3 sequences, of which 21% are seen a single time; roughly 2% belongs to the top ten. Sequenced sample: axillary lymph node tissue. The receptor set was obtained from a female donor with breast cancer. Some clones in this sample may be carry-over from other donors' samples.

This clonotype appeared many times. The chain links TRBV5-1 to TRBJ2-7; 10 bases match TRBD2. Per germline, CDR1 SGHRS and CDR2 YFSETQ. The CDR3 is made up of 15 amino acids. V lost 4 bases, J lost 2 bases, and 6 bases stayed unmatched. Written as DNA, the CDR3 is TGCGCCAGCAGCGCGTCGACTAGCGGGCCCTACGAGCAGTACTTC. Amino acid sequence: CASSASTSGPYEQYF.

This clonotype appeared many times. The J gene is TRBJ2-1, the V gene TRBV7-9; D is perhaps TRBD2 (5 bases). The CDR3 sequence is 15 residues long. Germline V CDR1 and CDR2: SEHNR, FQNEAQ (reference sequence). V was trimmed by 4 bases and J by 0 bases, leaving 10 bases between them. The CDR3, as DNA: TGTGCCAGCAGCTCAGGAGGCCCCTCCTACAATGAGCAGTTCTTC. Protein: CASSSGGPSYNEQFF.

The CDR3 sequence is CASTNGLAGSYEQYF. CDR3 coding DNA: TGTGCCAGCACTAATGGACTAGCGGGATCCTACGAGCAGTACTTC. The V call is TRBV28, the J call TRBJ2-7, with 12 bases lining up with TRBD2. V dropped 7 bases and J dropped 1; count of bases not matched to a gene: 5. The CDR3 spans 15 residues. Germline CDR1 and CDR2: MDHEN and SYDVKM.

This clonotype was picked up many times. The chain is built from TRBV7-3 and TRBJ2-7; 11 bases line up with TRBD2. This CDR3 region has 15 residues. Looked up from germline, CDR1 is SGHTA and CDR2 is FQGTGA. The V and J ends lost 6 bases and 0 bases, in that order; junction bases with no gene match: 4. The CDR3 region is CASSHTSGGSYEQYF. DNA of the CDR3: TGTGCCAGCAGTCATACTAGCGGGGGCTCCTACGAGCAGTACTTC. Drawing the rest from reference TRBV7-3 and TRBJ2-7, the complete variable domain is GAGVSQTPSNKVTEKGKYVELRCDPISGHTALYWYRQSLGQGPEFLIYFQGTGAADDSGLPNDRFFAVRPEGSVSTLKIQRTERGDSAVYLCASSHTSGGSYEQYFGPGTRLTVT.

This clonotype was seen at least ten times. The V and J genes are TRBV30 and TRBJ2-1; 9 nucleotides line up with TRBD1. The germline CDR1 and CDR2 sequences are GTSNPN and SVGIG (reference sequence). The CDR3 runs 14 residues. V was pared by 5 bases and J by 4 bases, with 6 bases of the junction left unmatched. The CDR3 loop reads CAWGSGQGYNEQFF. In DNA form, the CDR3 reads TGTGCCTGGGGGTCCGGACAGGGGTACAATGAGCAGTTCTTC. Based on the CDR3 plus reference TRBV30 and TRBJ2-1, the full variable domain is SQTIHQWPATLVQPVGSPLSLECTVEGTSNPNLYWYRQAAGRGLQLLFYSVGIGQISSEVPQNLSASRPQDRQFILSSKKLLLSDSGFYLCAWGSGQGYNEQFFGPGTRLTVL.

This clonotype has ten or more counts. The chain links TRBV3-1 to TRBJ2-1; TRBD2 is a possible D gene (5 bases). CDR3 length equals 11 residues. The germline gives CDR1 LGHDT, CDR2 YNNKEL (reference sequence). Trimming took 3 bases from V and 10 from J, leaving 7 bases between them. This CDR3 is CASSQRVEQFF. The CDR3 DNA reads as TGTGCCAGCAGCCAGCGGGTCGAGCAGTTCTTC.

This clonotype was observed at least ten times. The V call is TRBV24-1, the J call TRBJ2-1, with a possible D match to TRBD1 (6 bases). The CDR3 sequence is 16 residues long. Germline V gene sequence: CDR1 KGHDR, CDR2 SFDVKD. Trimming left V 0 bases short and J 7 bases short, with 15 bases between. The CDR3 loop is CATSDLRSGVRNEQFF. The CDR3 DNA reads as TGTGCCACCAGTGATTTGAGGTCAGGGGTCAGGAATGAGCAGTTCTTC.